This T cell receptor (beta chain) was retrieved from a study of OX40 agonist ivuxolimab in advanced cancers. The CDR3 runs 17 residues. The ends lost 0 bases at V and 7 bases at J; junction bases unmatched: 10. Per germline, CDR1 SGDLS and CDR2 YYNGEE. Exclusion applied to patients with autoimmune disease history or systemic immunosuppression. Sequencing used immunoSEQ multiplex PCR; TCRdb keeps in-frame clones, though not all of them. Of roughly 53,000 clones in the sample, approximately 93% were seen once. The rearrangement joins TRBV9 to TRBJ2-5; 12 bases line up with TRBD2. Sequencing used CD4+ or CD8+ T cells sorted from blood, obtained in a trial of the OX40 agonist ivuxolimab. This TCR was sampled from an adult with an advanced solid tumor such as melanoma, head and neck, liver or kidney cancer. CDR3 residues: CASSVGLAGDIGGTQYF. The DNA for the CDR3 is TGTGCCAGCAGCGTAGGACTAGCGGGAGATATCGGTGGGACCCAGTACTTC.